Below are 17 T cell receptor beta chains sequenced from a single sample in a study of PD-1 blockade in classical Hodgkin lymphoma (dated by TCRdb to between 2020 and 2021). The meaning of the sample's time point label: cycle 4 day 1 (C4D1), after less than seven weeks of nivolumab. Relapse after autologous stem cell transplantation had occurred in all trial patients, and cohorts A, B and C were distinguished by prior brentuximab vedotin exposure. A Miltenyi CD4+ T cell isolation kit was used for magnetic negative selection to purify CD4+ T cells from thawed PBMCs. The library was produced with the immunoSEQ multiplex PCR assay. Entries here come from immuneACCESS through TCRdb and include only in-frame sequences with V and J called. Some clones fail to appear in such tables; in the studies checked, an unresolved V gene covers under half of the shortfall, and the cause of the remainder is unknown. In all, the sample holds 25,000 to 30,000 clones, and less than 80% of those were seen once. Jointly, the top ten make up about 0.57% of the sample.

The material sequenced was CD4+ T cells from blood, taken before the fourth cycle of nivolumab. The receptors here all came from a human donor with classical Hodgkin lymphoma.

The chain employs TRBV11-3 and TRBJ2-1; D uncertain. The CDR3 runs to 16 residues. The V end was cut by 5 bases, the J end by 0 bases, with 14 bases between. Germline V CDR1 and CDR2: SGHNT, YENEEA. The CDR3 here is CASSLTHSSSYNEQFF. The CDR3 DNA is TGTGCCAGCAGCCTTACCCATTCGAGCTCCTACAATGAGCAGTTCTTC.

This clone was detected only a few times. This chain links TRBV13 with TRBJ2-3, with 11 bases fitting TRBD2. V was clipped by 4 bases and J by 4 bases; unmatched bases: 4. The length of the CDR3 is 15 residues. The germline CDR1 and CDR2 sequences are PRHDT and FYEKMQ (reference sequence). Written as DNA, the CDR3 is TGTGCCAGCAGCTCGGTAGCGGGGGGGGCAGATACGCAGTATTTT. Translating gives CASSSVAGGADTQYF.

The chain couples TRBV7-2 to TRBJ2-3, with D perhaps TRBD1 or TRBD2 (5 bases each). Trimming pared 5 bases from V and 6 bases from J, leaving 18 bases between. Germline CDR1 is SGHTA and CDR2 is FQGNSA. CDR3 length equals 15 residues. The CDR3 is CASSPIVLGTDTQYF. The CDR3 bases are TGTGCCAGCAGCCCTATTGTGTTGGGGACGGATACGCAGTATTTT.

This clone turned up a few times. This chain joins TRBV28 and TRBJ2-6, with no clear D. From germline, CDR1 is MDHEN and CDR2 SYDVKM. The V and J ends lost 5 bases and 4 bases respectively, with 9 bases between them. CDR3 size: 14 residues. CDR3 region: CASSANSGANVLTF. The CDR3 DNA reads TGTGCCAGCAGTGCCAACTCGGGGGCCAACGTCCTGACTTTC.

In DNA form, the CDR3 reads TGCGCCAGCAGCTTCGGGCCGAGAGAGGCCTACGAGCAGTACTTC. Translation: CASSFGPREAYEQYF. The V and J genes are TRBV5-1 and TRBJ2-7, with unresolved D. V lost 2 bases to trimming and J lost 2 bases, with 14 bases between them. This CDR3 is built from 15 residues. Germline loops: CDR1 SGHRS, CDR2 YFSETQ.

This clone has a handful of counts. V gene TRBV6-6 combines with J gene TRBJ1-1; D may be TRBD1 (6 bases). Trimming removed 6 bases at V and 0 bases at J, with 8 bases between. CDR1 and CDR2 from the germline V gene are MNHNY and SVGAGI (reference sequence). The CDR3 extends over 13 amino acids. The CDR3 region is CASRQGMNTEAFF. The CDR3 nucleotides read TGTGCCAGCAGACAGGGAATGAACACTGAAGCTTTCTTT.

V gene TRBV11-3 combines with J gene TRBJ2-3, with 7 nucleotides matching TRBD2. Germline V gene data show CDR1 as SGHNT and CDR2 as YENEEA. The CDR3 runs 16 residues. After removal of 5 bases from V and 1 base from J, the junction contained 9 bases not matched to a gene. CDR3 DNA: TGTGCCAGCAGCGCAACGCGACGGGGGGGCACAGATACGCAGTATTTT. It codes for CASSATRRGGTDTQYF.

This clone was counted a single time. The rearrangement uses TRBV6-6 and TRBJ1-2; D unresolved. V lost 6 bases, J lost 4 bases, and 18 bases lay in between. Per germline, CDR1 MNHNY and CDR2 SVGAGI (reference sequence). This CDR3 region has 15 residues. The CDR3, as DNA: TGTGCCAGCAGACCCCCCGGTGAATGGAGCTATGGCTACACCTTC. It yields the protein CASRPPGEWSYGYTF.

V is TRBV5-4 and J is TRBJ2-7; the match to TRBD2 covers 7 bases. Germline assignment: CDR1 SGHNT and CDR2 YYREEE (reference sequence). J lost 3 bases, V lost 0 bases, and 9 bases had no gene match. This CDR3 has 16 residues. CDR3 in DNA: TGTGCCAGCAGCTTGGGGTTACTAGCGAGTGGCTACGAGCAGTACTTC. Translated, it gives CASSLGLLASGYEQYF.

This clone was counted once. The rearrangement uses TRBV7-8 and TRBJ2-7; D not certain. Germline V gene data show CDR1 as SGHVS and CDR2 as FQNEAQ. The CDR3 contains 12 residues. V lost 3 bases and J 7 bases, leaving 10 bases between the germline ends. For the CDR3, the DNA is TGTGCCAGCAGCTTTCCTCCCGCAGAGCAGTACTTC. It is translated as CASSFPPAEQYF.

The chain has TRBV19 and TRBJ2-2; 10 bases line up with TRBD1. The V gene's germline CDR1 is LNHDA and CDR2 SQIVND (reference sequence). The CDR3 consists of 17 residues. The trim removed 1 base at V and 6 bases at J, leaving 8 bases unmatched. The CDR3 region is CASSIVAGQGFAGELFF. CDR3 coding DNA: TGTGCCAGTAGTATAGTGGCGGGACAGGGGTTCGCCGGGGAGCTGTTTTTT.

The rearrangement links TRBV11-1 to TRBJ1-1; D is unclear. Per the germline V gene, CDR1 is SGHAT and CDR2 is FQDESV (reference sequence). This CDR3 comprises 13 residues. Between the trimmed V and J ends, which lost 0 bases and 1 base, there was a span of 3 bases. Here the CDR3 DNA reads TGTGCCAGCAGCTTAGCAGGGAACACTGAAGCTTTCTTT. Translating gives CASSLAGNTEAFF.

The CDR3 here is CASGQQGAGETQYF. The CDR3 DNA follows: TGTGCCAGCGGGCAACAGGGGGCAGGAGAGACCCAGTACTTC. This chain connects TRBV25-1 to TRBJ2-5; 9 bases match TRBD1. This CDR3 contains 14 residues. Germline values: CDR1 MGHDK, CDR2 SYGVNS. V was clipped by 8 bases and J by 4 bases; unmatched bases: 8.

This clone was seen a handful of times. J is TRBJ2-7 and V is TRBV30, with 12 nucleotides matching TRBD2. Germline assignment: CDR1 GTSNPN and CDR2 SVGIG (reference sequence). Trimming at V came to 0 bases and at J to 6 bases, leaving 9 bases not matched to a gene. CDR3 length: 16 amino acids. In DNA form, the CDR3 reads TGTGCCTGGAGTGTTCGTGGGGGACTAGCGGGTCCCGAGCAGTACTTC. Translated: CAWSVRGGLAGPEQYF. The full variable domain, with the rest looked up from reference TRBV30 and TRBJ2-7, is SQTIHQWPATLVQPVGSPLSLECTVEGTSNPNLYWYRQAAGRGLQLLFYSVGIGQISSEVPQNLSASRPQDRQFILSSKKLLLSDSGFYLCAWSVRGGLAGPEQYFGPGTRLTVT.

A few counts support this clone. The chain has TRBV9 and TRBJ1-6; no clear D. Per the germline V gene, CDR1 is SGDLS and CDR2 is YYNGEE. The CDR3 covers 14 residues. Trimming shortened V by 4 bases and J by 10 bases, and 15 bases separated the two germline ends. The CDR3 loop reads CASSPSEYRSPLHF. DNA for the CDR3: TGTGCCAGCAGCCCCTCGGAATATAGGTCACCCCTCCACTTT.

This clone was observed once. The V and J genes are TRBV5-8 and TRBJ1-1; tentative D call: TRBD1 (6 bases). Between the trimmed V and J ends, which lost 4 bases and 11 bases, there was a span of 27 bases. The CDR3 consists of 16 residues. Germline lookup yields CDR1 SGHTS and CDR2 YDEGEE. The CDR3 sequence is CASSQNSGAYPNRAFF. DNA for the CDR3: TGTGCCAGCAGCCAAAATTCAGGGGCCTATCCCAATCGGGCTTTCTTT. Variable domain in full (rest from reference TRBV5-8 and TRBJ1-1): EAGVTQSPTHLIKTRGQQATLRCSPISGHTSVYWYQQALGLGLQFLLWYDEGEERNRGNFPPRFSGRQFPNYSSELNVNALELEDSALYLCASSQNSGAYPNRAFFGQGTRLTVV.

In its sample, this clone was seen once. J is TRBJ2-1 and V is TRBV2; possible D gene TRBD2, 6 bases. The length of the CDR3 is 12 residues. Germline V lookup: CDR1 SNHLY, CDR2 FYNNEI. V was shortened by 4 bases and J by 9 bases, with 10 bases between the two germline ends. The CDR3 DNA reads as TGTGCCAGCAGTGGGACTAATCCTGAGCAGTTCTTC. Amino acids: CASSGTNPEQFF.